The present T cell receptor beta chain was sequenced within a study of cytomegalovirus exposure and HLA in healthy donors. About the research overall: The roughly 120 validation repertoires matched the roughly 700 first-cohort repertoires in platform, a later analysis reported.

This clone was seen a few times. Antigen: not known. Some clones are missing from TCRdb's copy, which holds only in-frame ones; the method was immunoSEQ multiplex PCR. This table has more than 100,000 clones, 70% to 90% appearing once. From germline, CDR1 is SEHNR and CDR2 FQNEAQ (reference sequence). With 7 bases removed from V and 1 base from J, the gap between germline ends came to 13 bases. There are 15 residues in the CDR3. General study findings and limits: Rare TCR sequences dominated, though some public TCRs recurred in many donors. First-cohort TCR clusters tended to co-occur in the roughly 120 validation repertoires, a later analysis found.

What was sequenced was PBMCs. The V gene is TRBV7-9, the J gene TRBJ2-2, with D tentatively TRBD1 (6 bases). The receptor's source is a woman aged 18-29 years in good health and CMV-seropositive. CDR3 sequence (DNA): TGTGCCAGCAAAGGACAGTCGGTGAACACCGGGGAGCTGTTTTTT. Protein: CASKGQSVNTGELFF.